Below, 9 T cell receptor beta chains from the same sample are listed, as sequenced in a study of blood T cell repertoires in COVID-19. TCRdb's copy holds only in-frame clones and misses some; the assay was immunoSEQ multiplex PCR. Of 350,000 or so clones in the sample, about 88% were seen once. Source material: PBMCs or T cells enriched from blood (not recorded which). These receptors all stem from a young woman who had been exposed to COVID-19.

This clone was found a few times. The CDR3 nucleotides are TGTGCCAGTAGTTTCGCAGCGGGAGGGCCTGGCGAGCAGTACTTC. It is translated as CASSFAAGGPGEQYF. The V and J genes are TRBV19 and TRBJ2-7; 10 bases match TRBD2. The CDR3 is made up of 15 amino acids. With 5 bases clipped from V and 6 bases from J, the junction kept 10 bases outside the gene matches. CDR1 and CDR2 from the germline V gene are LNHDA and SQIVND (reference sequence).

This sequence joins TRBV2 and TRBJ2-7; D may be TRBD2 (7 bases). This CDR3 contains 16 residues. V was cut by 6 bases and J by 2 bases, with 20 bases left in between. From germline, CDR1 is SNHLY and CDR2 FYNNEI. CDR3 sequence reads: CASRNLGGAGTYEQYF. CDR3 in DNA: TGTGCCAGCAGGAACCTAGGGGGGGCCGGGACCTACGAGCAGTACTTC. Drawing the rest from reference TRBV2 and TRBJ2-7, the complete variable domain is EPEVTQTPSHQVTQMGQEVILRCVPISNHLYFYWYRQILGQKVEFLVSFYNNEISEKSEIFDDQFSVERPDGSNFTLKIRSTKLEDSAMYFCASRNLGGAGTYEQYFGPGTRLTVT.

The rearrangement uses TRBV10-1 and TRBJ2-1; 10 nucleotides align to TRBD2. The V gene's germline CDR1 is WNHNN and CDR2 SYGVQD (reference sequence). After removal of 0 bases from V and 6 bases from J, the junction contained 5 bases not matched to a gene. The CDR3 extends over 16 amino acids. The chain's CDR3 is CASSESGLAGVNEQFF. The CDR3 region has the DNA TGCGCCAGCAGTGAGTCGGGGCTAGCGGGAGTCAATGAGCAGTTCTTC.

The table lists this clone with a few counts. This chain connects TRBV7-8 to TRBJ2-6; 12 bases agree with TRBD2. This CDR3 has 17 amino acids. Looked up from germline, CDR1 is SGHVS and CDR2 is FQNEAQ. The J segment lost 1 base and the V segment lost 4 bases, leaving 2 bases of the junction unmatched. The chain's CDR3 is CASSWGTSGSGANVLTF. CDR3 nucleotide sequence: TGTGCCAGCAGCTGGGGGACTAGCGGGTCTGGGGCCAACGTCCTGACTTTC.

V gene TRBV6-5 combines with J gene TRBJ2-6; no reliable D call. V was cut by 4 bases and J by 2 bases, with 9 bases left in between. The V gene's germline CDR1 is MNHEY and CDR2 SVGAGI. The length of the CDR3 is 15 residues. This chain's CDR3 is CASSSLAAGANVLTF. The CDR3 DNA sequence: TGTGCCAGCAGTTCCCTGGCCGCTGGGGCCAACGTCCTGACTTTC.

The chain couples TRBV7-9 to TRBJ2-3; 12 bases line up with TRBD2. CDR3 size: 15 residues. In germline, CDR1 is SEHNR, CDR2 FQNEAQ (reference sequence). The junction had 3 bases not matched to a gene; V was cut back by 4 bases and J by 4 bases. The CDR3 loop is CASSSLAGGSDTQYF. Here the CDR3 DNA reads TGTGCCAGCAGCTCTCTAGCGGGAGGGTCAGATACGCAGTATTTT.

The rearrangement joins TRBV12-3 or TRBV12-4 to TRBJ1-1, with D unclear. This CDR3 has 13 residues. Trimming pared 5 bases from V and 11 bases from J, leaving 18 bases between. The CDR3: CASSPRRLRLAFF. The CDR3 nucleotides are TGTGCCAGCAGTCCCCGTAGGTTGAGACTGGCTTTCTTT.

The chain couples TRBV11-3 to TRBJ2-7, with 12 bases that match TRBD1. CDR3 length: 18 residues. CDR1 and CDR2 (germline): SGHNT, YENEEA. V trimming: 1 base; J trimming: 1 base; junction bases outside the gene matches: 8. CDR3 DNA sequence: TGTGCCAGCAGCTTAGGTACCGGGACAGGGGGCTCTTCCTACGAGCAGTACTTC. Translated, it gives CASSLGTGTGGSSYEQYF.

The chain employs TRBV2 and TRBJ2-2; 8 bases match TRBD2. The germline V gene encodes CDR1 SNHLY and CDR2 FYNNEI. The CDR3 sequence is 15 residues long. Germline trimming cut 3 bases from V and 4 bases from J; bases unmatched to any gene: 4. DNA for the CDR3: TGTGCCAGCAGTGAGCTAGCGGGCGGCACCGGGGAGCTGTTTTTT. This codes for CASSELAGGTGELFF.